This is a list of T cell receptor beta chains from one sample in a study of cytomegalovirus exposure and HLA in healthy donors. The table came from immunoSEQ multiplex PCR; TCRdb's copy has only in-frame clones and leaves some out. The sample has about 160,000 clones, under 90% seen once. The specimen sequenced was PBMCs. The source of these receptors is a man aged 25 to 40 in good health and CMV-seronegative. Both conserved end residues are part of each CDR3. D genes are given only for firm matches. Clone size is stated in some rows and not others, as once, few, many or a class when expanded.

>few|NA|TRBJ1-4|TRBV5-5
TGTGCCAGCAGCCCCCAAGGGAGGACTAATGAAAAACTGTTTTTT
CASSPQGRTNEKLFF
>NA|TRBD1|TRBJ2-7|TRBV10-1
TGCGCCAGCAGTGATTCCCCGGTGGACAGGGGCTACGAGCAGTACTTC
CASSDSPVDRGYEQYF
>NA|TRBD2|TRBJ2-1|TRBV29-1
TGCAGCGTTGTAGAAGCGGGAGGGCCCAATGAGCAGTTCTTC
CSVVEAGGPNEQFF
>NA|TRBD2|TRBJ2-2|TRBV5-6
TGTGCCAGCACCTTAAGGGAGGGGAGCCCGAAGACCGGGGAACTGTTTTTT
CASTLREGSPKTGELFF
>NA|NA|TRBJ2-3|TRBV7-9
TGTGCCAGCAGAGAAGTGGTGGGGCCGTCAGGTTATGATACGCAGTATTTT
CASREVVGPSGYDTQYF
>NA|TRBD1|TRBJ1-2|TRBV28
TGTGCCAGCAGTACAGGGGGGCTAGGGGGCTACACCTTC
CASSTGGLGGYTF
>few|NA|TRBJ2-3|TRBV6-5
TGTGCCAGCAGTTACCACGGTCCAGGAGGTTCGGATACGCAGTATTTT
CASSYHGPGGSDTQYF
>few|NA|TRBJ1-5|TRBV2
TGTGCCAGCAGTGCGGGGGGAGAACAGCCCCAGCATTTT
CASSAGGEQPQHF
>NA|NA|TRBJ1-5|TRBV5-6
TGTGCCAGCAGCTTATGGGGGCCGAGCAATCAGCCCCAGCATTTT
CASSLWGPSNQPQHF
>NA|NA|TRBJ1-2|TRBV7-9
TGTGCCAGCAGCCTAACCCGCGCTCCGGGACATCTACTCCTAGGCTACACCTTC
CASSLTRAPGHLLLGYTF
>NA|TRBD1|TRBJ1-4|TRBV5-6
TGTGCCAGCAGCCACCCACCGGGGGGACAGGGGATTGAAAAACTGTTTTTT
CASSHPPGGQGIEKLFF
>NA|TRBD2|TRBJ2-1|TRBV19
TGTGCCAGTAGTATTGGAAGACTAGCGCACAATGAGCAGTTCTTC
CASSIGRLAHNEQFF
>few|NA|TRBJ1-4|TRBV6-5
TGTGCCAGCAGTTACTCGCGCATTACTAATGAAAAACTGTTTTTT
CASSYSRITNEKLFF
>NA|TRBD1|TRBJ2-7|TRBV30
TGTGCCTGGAGTCTGACAGGGGGCAACGAGCAGTACTTC
CAWSLTGGNEQYF
>once|NA|TRBJ1-1|TRBV10-3
TGTGCCGCAACGACTGGGGAGGAAACTGAAGCTTTCTTT
CAATTGEETEAFF
>NA|TRBD1|TRBJ2-1|TRBV25-1
TGTGCCAGCAGTGAATGGGGACAGGGAGACGAGCAGTTCTTC
CASSEWGQGDEQFF
>NA|NA|TRBJ2-7|TRBV11-2
TGTGCCAGCAGCTCCAACTACGAGCAGTACTTC
CASSSNYEQYF
>NA|NA|TRBJ2-3|TRBV27
TGTGCCAGCAGTTTATTAGAGAGCCCTGGTAGAGATACGCAGTATTTT
CASSLLESPGRDTQYF
>NA|NA|TRBJ1-2|TRBV7-2
TGTGCCAGCAGCCTCTGGGGAGGGGTAACGGAGGATGGCTACACCTTC
CASSLWGGVTEDGYTF
>NA|NA|TRBJ1-1|TRBV7-2
TGTGCCAGCAGCTTAGAGGGTGGGGGGAGTACTGAAGCTTTCTTT
CASSLEGGGSTEAFF
>once|NA|TRBJ1-4|TRBV19
TGTGCCAGTAGTACCTCCGGGAAGCGCTTTGAAAAACTGTTTTTT
CASSTSGKRFEKLFF
>NA|NA|TRBJ2-7|TRBV6-5
TGTGCCAGCACCCTGATGGGGACAGCGGGCAACGAGCAGTACTTC
CASTLMGTAGNEQYF
>NA|NA|TRBJ2-3|TRBV30
TGTGCCCGAGGGGGACATACGCAGTATTTT
CARGGHTQYF
>once|NA|TRBJ1-2|TRBV28
TGTGCCAGCAGTTTAGTGAGGTTCGGGGGAGTCTGTGGCTACACCTTC
CASSLVRFGGVCGYTF
>NA|TRBD1|TRBJ1-1|TRBV5-6
TGTGCCAGCAGCGTAGGGACAGGGCCTTACACTGAAGCTTTCTTT
CASSVGTGPYTEAFF